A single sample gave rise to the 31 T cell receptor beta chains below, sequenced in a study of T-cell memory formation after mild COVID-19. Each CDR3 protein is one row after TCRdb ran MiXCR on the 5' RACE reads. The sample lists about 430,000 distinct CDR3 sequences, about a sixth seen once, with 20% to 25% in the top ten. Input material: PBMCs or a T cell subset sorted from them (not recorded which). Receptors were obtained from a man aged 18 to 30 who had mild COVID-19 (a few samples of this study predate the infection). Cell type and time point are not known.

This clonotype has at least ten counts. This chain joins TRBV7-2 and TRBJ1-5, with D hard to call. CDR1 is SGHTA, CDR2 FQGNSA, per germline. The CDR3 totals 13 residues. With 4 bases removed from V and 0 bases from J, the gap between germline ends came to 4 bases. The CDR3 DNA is TGTGCCAGCAGCTCTTATAGCAATCAGCCCCAGCATTTT. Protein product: CASSSYSNQPQHF. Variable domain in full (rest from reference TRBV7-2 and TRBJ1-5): GAGVSQSPSNKVTEKGKDVELRCDPISGHTALYWYRQSLGQGLEFLIYFQGNSAPDKSGLPSDRFSAERTGGSVSTLTIQRTQQEDSAVYLCASSSYSNQPQHFGDGTRLSIL.

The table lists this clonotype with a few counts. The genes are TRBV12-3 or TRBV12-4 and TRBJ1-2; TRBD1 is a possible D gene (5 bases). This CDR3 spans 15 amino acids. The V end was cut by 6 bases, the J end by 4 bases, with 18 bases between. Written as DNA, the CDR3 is TGTGCCAGCAGCCTGGACCCCAGGACACCCTATGGCTACACCTTC. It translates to CASSLDPRTPYGYTF.

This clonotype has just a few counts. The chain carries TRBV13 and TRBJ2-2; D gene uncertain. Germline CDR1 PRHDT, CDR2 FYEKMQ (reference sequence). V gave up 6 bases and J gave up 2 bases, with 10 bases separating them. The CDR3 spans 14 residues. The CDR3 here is CASRWSGNTGELFF. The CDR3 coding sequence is TGTGCCAGCAGATGGTCTGGTAACACCGGGGAGCTGTTTTTT.

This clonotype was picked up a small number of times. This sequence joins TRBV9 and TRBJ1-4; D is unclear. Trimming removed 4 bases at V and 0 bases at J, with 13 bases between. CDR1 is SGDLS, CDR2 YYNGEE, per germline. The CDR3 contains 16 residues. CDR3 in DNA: TGTGCCAGCAGCCGAGGAGGGTTTGCAACTAATGAAAAACTGTTTTTT. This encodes CASSRGGFATNEKLFF.

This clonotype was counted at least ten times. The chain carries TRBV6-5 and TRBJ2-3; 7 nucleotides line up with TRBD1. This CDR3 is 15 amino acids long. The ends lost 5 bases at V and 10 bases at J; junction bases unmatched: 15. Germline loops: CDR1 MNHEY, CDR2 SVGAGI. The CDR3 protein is CASSRQGNRPVAQYF. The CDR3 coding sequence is TGTGCCAGCAGTAGACAGGGTAATCGTCCGGTTGCGCAGTATTTT.

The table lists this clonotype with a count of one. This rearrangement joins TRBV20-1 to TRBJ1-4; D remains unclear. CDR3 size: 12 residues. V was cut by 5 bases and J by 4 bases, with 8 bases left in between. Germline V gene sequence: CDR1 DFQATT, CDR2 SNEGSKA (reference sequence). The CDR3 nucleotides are TGCAGTGCTTTAGGGAATAATGAAAAACTGTTTTTT. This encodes CSALGNNEKLFF.

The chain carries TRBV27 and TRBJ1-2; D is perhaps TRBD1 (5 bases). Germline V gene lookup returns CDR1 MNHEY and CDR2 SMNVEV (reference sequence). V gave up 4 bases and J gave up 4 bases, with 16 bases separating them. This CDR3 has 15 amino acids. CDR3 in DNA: TGTGCCAGCAGTTATGCCGCCCAGGGAGGCTATGGCTACACCTTC. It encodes CASSYAAQGGYGYTF.

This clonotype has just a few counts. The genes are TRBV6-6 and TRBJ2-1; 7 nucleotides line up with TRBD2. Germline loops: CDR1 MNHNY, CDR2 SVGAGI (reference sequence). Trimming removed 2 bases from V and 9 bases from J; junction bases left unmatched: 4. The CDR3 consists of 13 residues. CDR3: CASSYGRDREQFF. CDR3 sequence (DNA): TGTGCCAGCAGTTACGGGAGGGATCGTGAGCAGTTCTTC.

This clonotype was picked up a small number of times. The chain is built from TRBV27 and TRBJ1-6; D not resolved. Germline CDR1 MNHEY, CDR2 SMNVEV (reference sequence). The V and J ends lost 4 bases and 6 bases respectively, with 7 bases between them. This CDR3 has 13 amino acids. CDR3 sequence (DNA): TGTGCCAGCAGTTGGGTTCGTAATTCACCCCTCCACTTT. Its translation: CASSWVRNSPLHF.

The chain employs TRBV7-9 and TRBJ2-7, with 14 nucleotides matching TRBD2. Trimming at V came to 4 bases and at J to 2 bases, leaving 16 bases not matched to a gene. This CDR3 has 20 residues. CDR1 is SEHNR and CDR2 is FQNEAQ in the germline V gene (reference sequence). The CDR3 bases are TGTGCCAGCAGCTCCTTCAGAACAACCGGGACTAGCGGGAGAACCTACGAGCAGTACGTC. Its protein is CASSSFRTTGTSGRTYEQYV.

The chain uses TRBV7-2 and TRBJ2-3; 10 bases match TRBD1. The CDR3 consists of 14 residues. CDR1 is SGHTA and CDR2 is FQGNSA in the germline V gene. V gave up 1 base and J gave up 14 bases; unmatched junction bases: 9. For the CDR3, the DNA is TGTGCCAGCAGCTTAGTCCCTGGGACAGGGGCAGGGTATTTT. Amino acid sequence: CASSLVPGTGAGYF.

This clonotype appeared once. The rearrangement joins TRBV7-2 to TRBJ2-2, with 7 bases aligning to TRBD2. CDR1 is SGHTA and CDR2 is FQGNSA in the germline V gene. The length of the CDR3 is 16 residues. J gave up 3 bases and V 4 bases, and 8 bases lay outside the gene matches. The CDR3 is CASSSWTSPDTGELFF. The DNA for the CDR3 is TGTGCCAGCAGCTCTTGGACTAGTCCGGACACCGGGGAGCTGTTTTTT.

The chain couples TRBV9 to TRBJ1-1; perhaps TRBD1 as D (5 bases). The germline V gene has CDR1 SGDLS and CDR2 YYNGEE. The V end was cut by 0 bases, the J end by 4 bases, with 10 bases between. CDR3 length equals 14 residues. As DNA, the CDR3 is TGTGCCAGCAGCGTAGGTGGGGGGAGCACTGAAGCTTTCTTT. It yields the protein CASSVGGGSTEAFF.

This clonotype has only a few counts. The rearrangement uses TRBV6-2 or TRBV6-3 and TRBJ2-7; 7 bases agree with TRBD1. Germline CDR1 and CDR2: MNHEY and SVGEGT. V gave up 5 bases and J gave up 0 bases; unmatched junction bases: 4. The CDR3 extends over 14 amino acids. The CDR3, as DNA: TGTGCCAGCAGTCAGGGACAGAGCTCCTACGAGCAGTACTTC. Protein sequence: CASSQGQSSYEQYF.

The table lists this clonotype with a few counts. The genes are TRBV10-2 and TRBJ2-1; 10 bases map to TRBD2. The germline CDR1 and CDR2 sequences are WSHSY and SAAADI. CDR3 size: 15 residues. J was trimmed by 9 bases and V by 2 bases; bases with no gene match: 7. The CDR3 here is CASSEPSGGAREQFF. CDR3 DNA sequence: TGCGCCAGCAGTGAGCCCAGCGGGGGGGCCCGTGAGCAGTTCTTC.

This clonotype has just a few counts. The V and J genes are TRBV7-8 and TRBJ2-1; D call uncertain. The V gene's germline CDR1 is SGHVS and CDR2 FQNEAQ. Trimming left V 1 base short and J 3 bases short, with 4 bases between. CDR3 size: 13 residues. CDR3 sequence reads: CASSLEVYNEQFF. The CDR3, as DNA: TGTGCCAGCAGCTTAGAGGTCTACAATGAGCAGTTCTTC.

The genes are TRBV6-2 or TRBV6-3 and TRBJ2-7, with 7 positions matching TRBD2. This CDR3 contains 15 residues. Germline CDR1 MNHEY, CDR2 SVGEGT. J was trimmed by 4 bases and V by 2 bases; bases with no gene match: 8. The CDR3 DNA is TGTGCCAGCAGTTACGGGCGCGGACTAGTATACGAGCAGTACTTC. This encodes CASSYGRGLVYEQYF.

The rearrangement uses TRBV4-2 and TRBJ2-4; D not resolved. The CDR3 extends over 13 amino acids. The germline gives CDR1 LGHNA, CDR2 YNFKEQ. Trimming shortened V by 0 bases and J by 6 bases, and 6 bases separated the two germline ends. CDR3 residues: CASSQDPGNIQYF. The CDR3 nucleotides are TGTGCCAGCAGCCAAGATCCGGGAAACATTCAGTACTTC.

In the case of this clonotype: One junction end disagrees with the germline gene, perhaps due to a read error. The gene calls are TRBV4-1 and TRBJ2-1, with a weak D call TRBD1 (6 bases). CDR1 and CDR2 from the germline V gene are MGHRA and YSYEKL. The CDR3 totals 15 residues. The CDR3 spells CASSPRDKSYNEQFF. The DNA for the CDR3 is TGCGCCAGCAGCCCCCGGGACAAGTCATACAATGAGCAGTTCTTT.

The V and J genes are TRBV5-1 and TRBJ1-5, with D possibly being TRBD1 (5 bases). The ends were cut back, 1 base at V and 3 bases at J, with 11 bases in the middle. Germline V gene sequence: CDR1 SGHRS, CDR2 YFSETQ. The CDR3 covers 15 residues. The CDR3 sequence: CASSLSGSPNQPQHF. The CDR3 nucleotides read TGCGCCAGCAGCTTGTCAGGGAGCCCCAATCAGCCCCAGCATTTT.

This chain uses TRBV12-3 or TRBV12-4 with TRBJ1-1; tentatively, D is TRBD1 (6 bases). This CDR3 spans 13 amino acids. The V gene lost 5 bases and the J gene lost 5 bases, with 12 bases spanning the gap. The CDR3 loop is CASSGRGRTEAFF. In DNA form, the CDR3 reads TGTGCCAGCAGTGGGAGGGGGAGAACTGAAGCTTTCTTT.

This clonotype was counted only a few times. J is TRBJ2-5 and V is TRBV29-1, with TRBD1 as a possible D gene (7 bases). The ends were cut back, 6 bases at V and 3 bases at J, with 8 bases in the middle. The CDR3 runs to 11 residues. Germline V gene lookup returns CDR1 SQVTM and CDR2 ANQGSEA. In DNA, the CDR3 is TGCAGCGTCAGGGGGGAAGAGACCCAGTACTTC. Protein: CSVRGEETQYF.

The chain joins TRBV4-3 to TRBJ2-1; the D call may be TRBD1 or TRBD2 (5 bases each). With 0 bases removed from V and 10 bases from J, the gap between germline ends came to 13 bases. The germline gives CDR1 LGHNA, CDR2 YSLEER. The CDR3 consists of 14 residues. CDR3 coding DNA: TGCGCCAGCAGCCAAGATCTGGGGGTTTGGGAGCAGTTCTTC. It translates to CASSQDLGVWEQFF.

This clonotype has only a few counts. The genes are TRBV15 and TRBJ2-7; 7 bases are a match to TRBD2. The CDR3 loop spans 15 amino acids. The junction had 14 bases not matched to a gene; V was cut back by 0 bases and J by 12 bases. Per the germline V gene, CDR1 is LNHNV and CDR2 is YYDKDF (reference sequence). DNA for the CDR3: TGTGCCACCAGCAGAGACCCCGGGGAGGGAAATTTGGCGTACTTC. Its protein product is CATSRDPGEGNLAYF.

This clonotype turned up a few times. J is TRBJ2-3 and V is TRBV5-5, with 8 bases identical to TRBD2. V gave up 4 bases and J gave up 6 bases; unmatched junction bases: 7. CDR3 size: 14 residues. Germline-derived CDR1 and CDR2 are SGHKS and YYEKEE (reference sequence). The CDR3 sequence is CASSHPAGDDTQYF. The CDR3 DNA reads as TGTGCCAGCAGCCATCCAGCGGGGGACGATACGCAGTATTTT.

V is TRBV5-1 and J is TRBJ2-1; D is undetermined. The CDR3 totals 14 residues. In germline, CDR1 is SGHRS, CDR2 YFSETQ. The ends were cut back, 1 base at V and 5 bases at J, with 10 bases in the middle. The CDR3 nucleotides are TGCGCCAGCAGCTTGTTGGACCCCGACAATGAGCAGTTCTTC. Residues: CASSLLDPDNEQFF.

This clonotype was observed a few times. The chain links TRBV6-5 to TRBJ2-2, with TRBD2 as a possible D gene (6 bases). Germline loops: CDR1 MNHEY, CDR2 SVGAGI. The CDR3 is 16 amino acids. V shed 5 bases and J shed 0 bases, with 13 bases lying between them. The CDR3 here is CASSPARGANTGELFF. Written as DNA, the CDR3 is TGTGCCAGCAGTCCGGCGCGGGGCGCGAACACCGGGGAGCTGTTTTTT.

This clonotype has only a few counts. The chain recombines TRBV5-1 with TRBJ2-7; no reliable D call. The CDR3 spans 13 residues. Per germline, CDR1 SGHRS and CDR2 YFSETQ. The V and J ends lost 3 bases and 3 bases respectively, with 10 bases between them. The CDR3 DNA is TGCGCCAGCAGCTCGGAATCCCTCTACGAGCAGTACTTC. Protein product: CASSSESLYEQYF.

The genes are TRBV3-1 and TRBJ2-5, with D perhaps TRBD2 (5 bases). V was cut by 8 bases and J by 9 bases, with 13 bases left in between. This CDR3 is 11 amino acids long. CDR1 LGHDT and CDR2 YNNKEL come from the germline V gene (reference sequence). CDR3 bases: TGTGCCAGCGGCCTTTCGGGGTCCCAGTACTTC. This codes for CASGLSGSQYF.

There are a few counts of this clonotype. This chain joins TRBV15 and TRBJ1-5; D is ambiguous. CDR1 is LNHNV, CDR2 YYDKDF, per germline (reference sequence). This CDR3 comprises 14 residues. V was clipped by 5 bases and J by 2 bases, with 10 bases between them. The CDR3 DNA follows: TGTGCCACCAGCGGGGATAAGGGCAATCAGCCCCAGCATTTT. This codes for CATSGDKGNQPQHF.

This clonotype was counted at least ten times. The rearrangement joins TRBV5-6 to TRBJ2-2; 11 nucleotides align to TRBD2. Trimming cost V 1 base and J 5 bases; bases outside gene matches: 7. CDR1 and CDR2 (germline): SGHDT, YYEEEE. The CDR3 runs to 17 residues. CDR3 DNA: TGTGCCAGCAGCTTGCTCCTAGCGGGGGGCAGGACCGGGGAGCTGTTTTTT. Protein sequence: CASSLLLAGGRTGELFF.